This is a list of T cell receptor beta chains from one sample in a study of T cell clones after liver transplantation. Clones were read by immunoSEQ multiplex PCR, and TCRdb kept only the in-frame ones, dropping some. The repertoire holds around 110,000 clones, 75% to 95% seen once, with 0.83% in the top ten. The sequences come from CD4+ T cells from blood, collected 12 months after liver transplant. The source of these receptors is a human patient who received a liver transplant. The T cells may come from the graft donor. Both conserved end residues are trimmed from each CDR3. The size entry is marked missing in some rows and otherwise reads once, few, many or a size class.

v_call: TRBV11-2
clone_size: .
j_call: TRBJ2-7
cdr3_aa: ASSPSRWGSYEQY

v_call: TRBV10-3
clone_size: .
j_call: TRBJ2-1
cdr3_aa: AISEGSRELNEQF

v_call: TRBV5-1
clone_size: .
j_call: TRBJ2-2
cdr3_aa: ASSLLAGANTGELF

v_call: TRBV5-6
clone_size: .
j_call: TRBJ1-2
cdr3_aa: ASSLSGGLGYT

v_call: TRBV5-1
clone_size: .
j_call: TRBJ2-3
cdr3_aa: ASSLYQIQGANTQY

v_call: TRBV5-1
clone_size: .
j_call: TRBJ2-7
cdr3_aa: ASSLIQGDSEQY

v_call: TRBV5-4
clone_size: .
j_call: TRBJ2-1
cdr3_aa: ASSGGPGTSGSYNEQF

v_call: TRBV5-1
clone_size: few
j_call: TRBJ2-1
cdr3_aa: ASSRWTQNNEQF

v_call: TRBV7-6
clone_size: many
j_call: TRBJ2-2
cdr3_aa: ASSMEAPTNTGELF

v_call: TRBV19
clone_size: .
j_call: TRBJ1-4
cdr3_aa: ASSPRPLREKLF

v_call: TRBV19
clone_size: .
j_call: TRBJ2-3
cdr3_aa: ASSDLGGALVTDTQY

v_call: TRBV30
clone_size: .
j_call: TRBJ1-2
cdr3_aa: AWSRANYGYT

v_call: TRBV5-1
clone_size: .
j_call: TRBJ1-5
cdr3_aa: ASSLAGQSNQPQH

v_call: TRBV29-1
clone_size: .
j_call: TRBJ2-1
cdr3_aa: SVVRELDEQF